This entry concerns a single T cell receptor beta chain. Assay used: immunoSEQ multiplex PCR; TCRdb lists only in-frame clones, some missing. Among approximately 75,000 clones listed, approximately 97% were seen once. The sample is drawn from a study of technical replicates of blood from several donors. The V gene lost 2 bases and the J gene lost 1 base, with 11 bases spanning the gap. This CDR3 spans 15 amino acids. The V gene's germline CDR1 is MGHRA and CDR2 YSYEKL. The TCR originated in a human donor in good health. The chain joins TRBV4-1 to TRBJ1-2; the D is unclear. The sequencing input was T cells isolated from PBMCs. The CDR3 region is CASSQLRLVNYGYTF. Written as DNA, the CDR3 is TGCGCCAGCAGCCAACTCAGGTTGGTTAACTATGGCTACACCTTC.